Following are 14 T cell receptor beta chains from one sample sequenced in a study of T-cell reconstitution after alpha-beta-depleted transplantation in children. Unique molecular identifiers were incorporated when the TCRbeta library was constructed. Each CDR3 protein gets one entry after TCRdb re-called the PCR reads with MiXCR. This table holds some 500,000 distinct CDR3 sequences, approximately 16% found once. Sequenced material: PBMCs from the stem cell graft donor, taken from the stem cell graft. Receptor source: a human donor who donated a stem cell graft to a child with acute lymphoblastic leukemia.

This clonotype was detected a few times. J is TRBJ1-6 and V is TRBV6-4; D gene ambiguous. This CDR3 region has 16 residues. Germline CDR1 reads MRHNA; CDR2 reads SNTAGT. Trimming cost V 0 bases and J 4 bases, with 10 bases left between them. The CDR3 DNA is TGTGCCAGCAGTGACTCAGCGGGAATTTATAATTCACCCCTCCACTTT. Its protein product is CASSDSAGIYNSPLHF.

In its sample, this clonotype was seen a few times. This CDR3 reads CATSMGDYEAYNEQFF. The CDR3 coding sequence is TGTGCCACCAGCATGGGGGATTACGAGGCCTACAATGAGCAGTTCTTC. This sequence joins TRBV15 and TRBJ2-1; D assignment may be TRBD1 or TRBD2 (5 bases each). The CDR3 is 16 amino acids. CDR1 LNHNV and CDR2 YYDKDF come from the germline V gene (reference sequence). Trimming took 4 bases from V and 2 from J, leaving 15 bases between them.

This clonotype has just one count. The chain employs TRBV12-3 or TRBV12-4 and TRBJ1-1; 8 nucleotides align to TRBD1. The CDR3 runs 15 residues. The V segment lost 5 bases and the J segment 6 bases; nucleotides outside the gene matches: 11. CDR3: CASSASRGLGAEAFF. CDR3 in DNA: TGTGCCAGCAGTGCCAGCAGGGGGCTCGGCGCTGAAGCTTTCTTT.

The CDR3, as DNA: TGTGCCAGCAGCCCGACTCTTAATAGCGGGGCCAACACCGGGGAGCTGTTTTTT. This sequence encodes CASSPTLNSGANTGELFF. The chain carries TRBV4-2 and TRBJ2-2; 8 bases agree with TRBD2. Germline loops: CDR1 LGHNA, CDR2 YNFKEQ. Trimming at V came to 4 bases and at J to 2 bases, leaving 12 bases not matched to a gene. The CDR3 runs 18 residues.

The chain couples TRBV10-3 to TRBJ1-2; tentatively, D is TRBD1 (6 bases). V lost 7 bases and J lost 3, with 24 bases in between. The CDR3 contains 17 residues. Germline V gene data show CDR1 as ENHRY and CDR2 as SYGVKD. CDR3 sequence reads: CAITTTPGQLPDYGYTF. Written as DNA, the CDR3 is TGTGCCATCACTACCACCCCTGGACAGCTACCTGACTATGGCTACACCTTC.

The V and J genes are TRBV5-1 and TRBJ1-5; no definite D call. Trimming shortened V by 2 bases and J by 7 bases, and 19 bases separated the two germline ends. This CDR3 is built from 16 residues. Germline assignment: CDR1 SGHRS and CDR2 YFSETQ. The CDR3 reads CASSLTPPSNGQPQHF. The DNA for the CDR3 is TGCGCCAGCAGCTTAACCCCCCCCAGCAATGGCCAGCCCCAGCATTTT.

This chain connects TRBV20-1 to TRBJ1-4, with D perhaps TRBD1 (6 bases). Deletions cut 2 bases from V and 8 bases from J, with 12 bases between. The CDR3 is 13 amino acids. Germline CDR1 and CDR2: DFQATT and SNEGSKA (reference sequence). The CDR3 loop reads CSARMDSGEKLFF. CDR3 DNA: TGCAGTGCTAGAATGGACAGCGGAGAAAAACTGTTTTTT.

This chain connects TRBV12-3 or TRBV12-4 to TRBJ1-2; unclear D gene. The germline V and J ends were trimmed by 5 bases and 8 bases, with 15 bases remaining between them. CDR3 length equals 13 residues. The CDR3: CASSSTGYMGYTF. Here the CDR3 DNA reads TGTGCCAGCAGTAGCACGGGGTACATGGGCTACACCTTC.

The V and J genes are TRBV12-3 or TRBV12-4 and TRBJ2-7; possibly TRBD2 for D (6 bases). This CDR3 is 15 amino acids long. V was pared by 5 bases and J by 2 bases, with 16 bases between. CDR3 sequence: CASSPSAGPTYEQYF. CDR3 nucleotides: TGTGCCAGCAGTCCCTCAGCGGGTCCGACCTACGAGCAGTACTTC.

The genes are TRBV27 and TRBJ2-1; D gene unclear. Germline CDR1 reads MNHEY; CDR2 reads SMNVEV (reference sequence). There are 13 residues in the CDR3. The V and J ends lost 0 bases and 8 bases respectively, with 8 bases between them. CDR3 loop: CASSLSVGYEQFF. For the CDR3, the DNA is TGTGCCAGCAGTTTATCGGTAGGGTATGAGCAGTTCTTC.

This chain links TRBV20-1 with TRBJ2-3; D is possibly TRBD1 or TRBD2 (5 bases each). The V end lost 3 bases, the J end lost 5 bases, and 21 bases lay between the germline ends. Germline V gives CDR1 DFQATT, CDR2 SNEGSKA (reference sequence). CDR3 length: 16 amino acids. The CDR3 sequence: CSARGPRDGALDTQYF. As DNA, the CDR3 is TGCAGTGCTAGGGGCCCGAGGGATGGGGCCCTAGATACGCAGTATTTT.

This clonotype was recorded a few times. The chain joins TRBV12-3 or TRBV12-4 to TRBJ2-1, with 7 bases lining up with TRBD2. CDR3 size: 14 residues. V trimming: 6 bases; J trimming: 0 bases; junction bases outside the gene matches: 2. The CDR3 coding sequence is TGTGCCAGCAGAATAGCGGGCTCCTACAATGAGCAGTTCTTC. Amino acid sequence: CASRIAGSYNEQFF.

The genes are TRBV12-3 or TRBV12-4 and TRBJ2-7; D is ambiguous. Trimming stripped 3 bases from V and 3 bases from J, with 9 bases between. This CDR3 contains 13 residues. Here the CDR3 DNA reads TGTGCCAGCAGTTTTAATGGCTACTACGAGCAGTACTTC. Protein sequence: CASSFNGYYEQYF.

This rearrangement joins TRBV12-3 or TRBV12-4 to TRBJ1-1; D may be TRBD1 (5 bases). V was cut by 10 bases and J by 2 bases, with 14 bases left in between. The CDR3 is 13 amino acids. The CDR3 protein is CATLGQGNTEAFF. For the CDR3, the DNA is TGTGCCACCTTGGGGCAGGGCAACACTGAAGCTTTCTTT.